The 25 T cell receptor beta chains below come from one sample, sequenced in a study of cytomegalovirus exposure and HLA in healthy donors. The table came from immunoSEQ multiplex PCR; TCRdb's copy has only in-frame clones and leaves some out. The sample shows roughly 150,000 clones, approximately 96% of them seen only once. What was sequenced was PBMCs. The source is a woman aged 18-30 years in good health and CMV-seronegative.

CDR3 region: CASSLLEGASNTGELFF. The CDR3 nucleotides are TGTGCCAGCAGCCTTTTAGAGGGGGCGTCGAACACCGGGGAGCTGTTTTTT. This chain links TRBV7-8 with TRBJ2-2; 7 nucleotides align to TRBD1. This CDR3 comprises 17 residues. V lost 5 bases, J lost 0 bases, and 9 bases stayed unmatched. CDR1 and CDR2 (germline): SGHVS, FQNEAQ.

J is TRBJ1-1 and V is TRBV5-4; TRBD1 aligns across 8 bases. CDR3 length: 14 amino acids. Germline CDR1 is SGHNT and CDR2 is YYREEE (reference sequence). With 2 bases clipped from V and 3 bases from J, the junction kept 3 bases outside the gene matches. The CDR3 region is CASSFDRGYTEAFF. The DNA for the CDR3 is TGTGCCAGCAGCTTTGACAGGGGTTACACTGAAGCTTTCTTT.

The CDR3 bases are TGTGCCAGCAACATGGGACAGTACAGGGAGACCCAGTACTTC. Its protein product is CASNMGQYRETQYF. V usage is TRBV6-1 and J usage is TRBJ2-5; 7 bases line up with TRBD1. The V gene end was trimmed by 7 bases and the J gene end by 5 bases; junction bases not matched to a gene: 10. Germline V gives CDR1 MNHNS, CDR2 SASEGT. The CDR3 has 14 residues.

The CDR3 sequence is CASSPRQESYTF. The CDR3 DNA follows: TGTGCCAGCAGTCCTAGACAGGAGAGCTACACCTTC. J is TRBJ1-2 and V is TRBV5-5, with D perhaps TRBD1 (6 bases). The germline V gene encodes CDR1 SGHKS and CDR2 YYEKEE (reference sequence). Trimming took 5 bases from V and 9 from J, leaving 14 bases between them. The CDR3 runs 12 residues. The entire variable domain, with the rest obtained from reference TRBV5-5 and TRBJ1-2, is as follows: DAGVTQSPTHLIKTRGQQVTLRCSPISGHKSVSWYQQVLGQGPQFIFQYYEKEERGRGNFPDRFSARQFPNYSSELNVNALLLGDSALYLCASSPRQESYTFGSGTRLTVV.

The chain joins TRBV7-6 to TRBJ2-1; TRBD2 aligns across 8 bases. Germline-derived CDR1 and CDR2 are SGHVS and FNYEAQ. The CDR3 has 16 amino acids. The V gene end was trimmed by 3 bases and the J gene end by 6 bases; junction bases not matched to a gene: 10. This CDR3 reads CASSFSPGGAGNEQFF. CDR3 nucleotides: TGTGCCAGCAGCTTCTCCCCCGGGGGGGCCGGCAATGAGCAGTTCTTC.

As DNA, the CDR3 is TGTGCCAGCAGCTTAGATAGTCCTAAGCGGGGGACATACAATGAGCAGTTCTTC. Translating gives CASSLDSPKRGTYNEQFF. This sequence joins TRBV11-2 and TRBJ2-1; TRBD2 matches at 8 bases. The V and J ends lost 0 bases and 4 bases, in that order; junction bases with no gene match: 11. This CDR3 has 18 residues. CDR1 and CDR2 (germline): SGHAT, FQNNGV.

V and J are TRBV6-5 and TRBJ1-1, with a possible D match to TRBD1 (6 bases). V was shortened by 0 bases and J by 7 bases, with 15 bases between the two germline ends. CDR3 length: 15 amino acids. In germline, CDR1 is MNHEY, CDR2 SVGAGI. Here the CDR3 reads CASSYSNSGAGEAFF. The CDR3 DNA reads TGTGCCAGCAGTTACTCGAATTCAGGGGCGGGTGAAGCTTTCTTT.

CDR3 nucleotides: TGTGCCAGCAGCGTAGACGACAGCCTCTATGGCTACACCTTC. Residues: CASSVDDSLYGYTF. The chain is built from TRBV9 and TRBJ1-2; D possibly corresponds to TRBD1 (5 bases). The CDR3 spans 14 residues. The V gene's germline CDR1 is SGDLS and CDR2 YYNGEE. V was trimmed by 0 bases and J by 4 bases, leaving 10 bases between them.

In DNA, the CDR3 is TGTGCCAGCAGCTCCCCGACGGGCTATGGCTACACCTTC. Translating it yields CASSSPTGYGYTF. This chain links TRBV5-8 with TRBJ1-2; D remains unclear. CDR1 and CDR2 from the germline V gene are SGHTS and YDEGEE. Deletions cut 3 bases from V and 4 bases from J, with 10 bases between. The CDR3 is 13 residues long.

This clone was observed a handful of times. This chain links TRBV12-2 with TRBJ1-5; TRBD1, as called in the table, went unchecked against the DNA. TRBV12-2 represents a pseudogene. The CDR3 loop spans 17 amino acids. DNA for the CDR3: TGTGCAAGTCGCTTAGGACGAGTTGCAGGGGACAATCAGCCCCAGCATTTT. Its translation is CASRLGRVAGDNQPQHF.

The chain uses TRBV6-6 and TRBJ2-2; D possibly corresponds to TRBD1 (5 bases). This CDR3 comprises 14 residues. CDR1 and CDR2 (germline): MNHNY, SVGAGI (reference sequence). V dropped 1 base and J dropped 5 bases, with 8 bases sitting between them. The CDR3 DNA follows: TGTGCCAGCAGTTACTTTGGGGCGACCGGGGAGCTGTTTTTT. Its protein product is CASSYFGATGELFF.

The chain carries TRBV19 and TRBJ1-2; D may be TRBD1 (5 bases). The V end lost 7 bases, the J end lost 5 bases, and 17 bases lay between the germline ends. This CDR3 spans 14 amino acids. Germline loops: CDR1 LNHDA, CDR2 SQIVND (reference sequence). Here the CDR3 DNA reads TGTGCCAGTACCCCCAGGGCAGGCCGGTATGGCTACACCTTC. Translation gives CASTPRAGRYGYTF.

The V and J genes are TRBV6-5 and TRBJ1-6; possible D gene TRBD1, 6 bases. V lost 0 bases, J lost 8 bases, and 14 bases lay in between. This CDR3 comprises 16 residues. Looked up from germline, CDR1 is MNHEY and CDR2 is SVGAGI. In nucleotides, the CDR3 is TGTGCCAGCAGTTACTCCCAGGGGTCCACCGATTCACCCCTCCACTTT. Protein sequence: CASSYSQGSTDSPLHF.

This sequence joins TRBV18 and TRBJ2-7, with TRBD1 as a possible D gene (5 bases). The CDR3 totals 14 residues. V lost 3 bases, J lost 0 bases, and 9 bases lay in between. CDR1 is KGHSH, CDR2 LQKENI, per germline. The chain's CDR3 is CASSPQQDSYEQYF. The CDR3 bases are TGTGCCAGCTCACCTCAACAGGACTCCTACGAGCAGTACTTC.

This chain uses TRBV5-6 with TRBJ1-2, with TRBD1 matching 10 bases. Germline assignment: CDR1 SGHDT and CDR2 YYEEEE. V gave up 0 bases and J gave up 8 bases; unmatched junction bases: 7. This CDR3 is built from 15 residues. The DNA for the CDR3 is TGTGCCAGCAGCTTGGATAGACAGGGGGCCAGCGGCTACACCTTC. This gives the protein CASSLDRQGASGYTF.

This chain joins TRBV7-2 and TRBJ2-3; weak D call: TRBD2 (6 bases). V lost 11 bases and J 2 bases, leaving 14 bases between the germline ends. This CDR3 is 13 amino acids long. CDR1 SGHTA and CDR2 FQGNSA come from the germline V gene. CDR3 bases: TGTGCCGCTCAGGGACTCAACACAGATACGCAGTATTTT. Translating gives CAAQGLNTDTQYF.

The genes are TRBV4-1 and TRBJ2-7, with 9 bases fitting TRBD1. The CDR3 extends over 15 amino acids. Unmatched junction bases numbered 10, after V lost 10 bases and J lost 0 bases. The germline V gene has CDR1 MGHRA and CDR2 YSYEKL. DNA of the CDR3: TGCGCCACCCAGCAGGGGACAGGGCACTCCTACGAGCAGTACTTC. It is translated as CATQQGTGHSYEQYF.

J is TRBJ2-3 and V is TRBV5-1, with D possibly TRBD1 on 6 matching bases. Trimming left V 1 base short and J 3 bases short, with 15 bases between. This CDR3 has 16 amino acids. Germline V gene data show CDR1 as SGHRS and CDR2 as YFSETQ. CDR3 sequence: CASSLMLGGATDTQYF. The CDR3 nucleotides are TGCGCCAGCAGCTTGATGTTAGGGGGTGCGACAGATACGCAGTATTTT.

V gene TRBV19 combines with J gene TRBJ1-2; 7 bases agree with TRBD1. Per germline, CDR1 LNHDA and CDR2 SQIVND (reference sequence). CDR3 length equals 16 residues. V trimming: 5 bases; J trimming: 2 bases; junction bases outside the gene matches: 11. CDR3 nucleotide sequence: TGTGCCAGTAGTGCAGACTCCGGGACAGAGAACTATGGCTACACCTTC. Translating it yields CASSADSGTENYGYTF.

The V call is TRBV21-1, the J call TRBJ1-2; the table gives TRBD1 as D, unverified against the DNA. TRBV21-1 is a known pseudogene. The CDR3 spans 15 residues. CDR3 nucleotide sequence: TGTGCCAGCAGAATAGACAGGGATCCTGTGAGGGGCTACACCTTC. Translated: CASRIDRDPVRGYTF.

The chain carries TRBV10-1 and TRBJ1-2, with TRBD1 matching 8 bases. The V segment lost 5 bases and the J segment 8 bases; nucleotides outside the gene matches: 7. CDR1 and CDR2 (germline): WNHNN, SYGVQD (reference sequence). There are 13 residues in the CDR3. The CDR3 nucleotides are TGCGCCAGCAGTCATACAGGGGGATGGGGCTACACCTTC. Translation gives CASSHTGGWGYTF.

This chain uses TRBV5-1 with TRBJ2-2; D call uncertain. CDR1 and CDR2 (germline): SGHRS, YFSETQ. CDR3 length: 15 residues. The V and J ends lost 0 bases and 7 bases respectively, with 13 bases between them. The CDR3 coding sequence is TGCGCCAGCAGCTTGGGGCACGAGGTAATCGGGGAGCTGTTTTTT. Residues: CASSLGHEVIGELFF.

The chain couples TRBV2 to TRBJ1-2, with 10 bases matching TRBD1. This CDR3 contains 14 residues. Trimming took 6 bases from V and 7 from J; bases not matched to a gene: 8. Germline-derived CDR1 and CDR2 are SNHLY and FYNNEI. The CDR3 nucleotides read TGTGCCAGCAGAGGACAGGGGGAATTAGGTGGCTACACCTTC. Its translation is CASRGQGELGGYTF.

The rearrangement joins TRBV16 to TRBJ1-2; D gene unclear. Trimming pared 0 bases from V and 3 bases from J, leaving 8 bases between. The CDR3 length is 14 residues. Germline V gives CDR1 KGHSY, CDR2 FQNENV. DNA for the CDR3: TGTGCCAGCAGCCAATCACCGGGGTACTATGGCTACACCTTC. It yields the protein CASSQSPGYYGYTF.

The V and J genes are TRBV6-5 and TRBJ1-3, with 7 bases identical to TRBD1. CDR3 size: 16 residues. Looked up from germline, CDR1 is MNHEY and CDR2 is SVGAGI. The ends lost 0 bases at V and 1 base at J; junction bases unmatched: 3. Written as DNA, the CDR3 is TGTGCCAGCAGTTACTCGACAGGGACATCTGGAAACACCATATATTTT. This encodes CASSYSTGTSGNTIYF.